One and the same sample provided the 27 T cell receptor beta chains below, sequenced in a study of shared clonotypes between healthy human individuals. TCRdb keeps only in-frame clones here, not all; method: immunoSEQ multiplex PCR. Seen here are 450,000 to 600,000 clones, more than 65% observed once, and the top ten hold 10% to 15%. Sequencing used PBMCs. The origin of the receptors is a woman aged 35 to 49 in good health. Some clones in this sample may be carry-over from other donors' samples.

Only a few counts were recorded for this clone. This chain connects TRBV11-2 to TRBJ2-1; D uncertain. Germline V gene sequence: CDR1 SGHAT, CDR2 FQNNGV. CDR3 length: 13 residues. The germline V and J ends were trimmed by 0 bases and 5 bases, with 5 bases remaining between them. In DNA, the CDR3 is TGTGCCAGCAGCTTAGAACCCAACAATGAGCAGTTCTTC. It is translated as CASSLEPNNEQFF.

This clone showed up just once. V is TRBV2 and J is TRBJ2-1; 7 positions match TRBD2. There are 15 residues in the CDR3. Germline V gene sequence: CDR1 SNHLY, CDR2 FYNNEI. J lost 5 bases, V lost 4 bases, and 8 bases had no gene match. The CDR3 DNA reads TGTGCCAGCAGTGGAGTGGGAGGGCCCCACAATGAGCAGTTCTTC. It is translated as CASSGVGGPHNEQFF.

The J gene is TRBJ1-1, the V gene TRBV30, with TRBD1 matching 7 bases. There are 12 residues in the CDR3. V lost 2 bases and J lost 6; bases outside the gene matches: 3. CDR1 is GTSNPN, CDR2 SVGIG, per germline (reference sequence). The CDR3: CAWSYRGAEAFF. In nucleotides, the CDR3 is TGTGCCTGGAGTTACAGGGGCGCTGAAGCTTTCTTT.

The chain couples TRBV5-4 to TRBJ2-1, with D possibly TRBD2 on 5 matching bases. Germline V gene lookup returns CDR1 SGHNT and CDR2 YYREEE (reference sequence). The CDR3 has 16 residues. Trimming shortened V by 3 bases and J by 0 bases, and 13 bases separated the two germline ends. In DNA, the CDR3 is TGTGCCAGCAGCTCCAGCGGAACCAGCTCCTACAATGAGCAGTTCTTC. This codes for CASSSSGTSSYNEQFF.

This clone was picked up a small number of times. The chain recombines TRBV28 with TRBJ1-5; unclear D gene. The V and J ends lost 1 base and 6 bases respectively, with 4 bases between them. The CDR3 is made up of 12 amino acids. Germline V gene lookup returns CDR1 MDHEN and CDR2 SYDVKM. Here the CDR3 DNA reads TGTGCCAGCAGTTTATTCCTTCAGCCCCAGCATTTT. This gives the protein CASSLFLQPQHF.

The rearrangement uses TRBV6-1 and TRBJ2-7; D unclear. The CDR3 consists of 14 residues. The germline V gene encodes CDR1 MNHNS and CDR2 SASEGT. V dropped 4 bases and J dropped 0 bases, with 10 bases sitting between them. The CDR3 spells CASSGGLSSYEQYF. The CDR3 DNA is TGTGCCAGCAGTGGTGGGTTAAGCTCCTACGAGCAGTACTTC.

The chain is built from TRBV6-1 and TRBJ1-1; perhaps TRBD1 as D (6 bases). The CDR3 is 16 residues long. V dropped 1 base and J dropped 5 bases, with 17 bases sitting between them. Germline CDR1 is MNHNS and CDR2 is SASEGT. In DNA form, the CDR3 reads TGTGCCAGCAGTGAAGTGGGTCTACGGGGGCGGACTGAAGCTTTCTTT. It encodes CASSEVGLRGRTEAFF.

This chain connects TRBV12-5 to TRBJ2-2; 12 bases match TRBD2. The J segment lost 4 bases and the V segment lost 5 bases, leaving 11 bases of the junction unmatched. The CDR3 is made up of 18 amino acids. Germline V gives CDR1 LGHNT, CDR2 FRNRAP. CDR3 loop: CASGPRLAGALGTGELFF. The CDR3, as DNA: TGTGCTAGTGGTCCTCGACTAGCGGGAGCATTGGGCACCGGGGAGCTGTTTTTT.

The V and J genes are TRBV2 and TRBJ2-5; 9 bases align to TRBD2. Germline CDR1 and CDR2: SNHLY and FYNNEI. V was pared by 7 bases and J by 2 bases, with 2 bases of the junction left unmatched. This CDR3 contains 13 residues. The CDR3 DNA is TGTGCCAGCATGCGGGAGGGACAAGAGACCCAGTACTTC. Its protein product is CASMREGQETQYF.

The rearrangement joins TRBV4-2 to TRBJ2-5; 7 bases agree with TRBD1. The CDR3 totals 18 residues. The germline CDR1 and CDR2 sequences are LGHNA and YNFKEQ. Trimming cost V 1 base and J 0 bases; bases outside gene matches: 11. The chain's CDR3 is CASSQVRDSETYQETQYF. The CDR3 DNA sequence: TGTGCCAGCAGCCAAGTACGGGACAGCGAAACGTACCAAGAGACCCAGTACTTC.

The chain joins TRBV7-3 to TRBJ1-2; D is unclear. V lost 1 base and J lost 10, with 13 bases in between. This CDR3 has 13 residues. Germline CDR1 and CDR2: SGHTA and FQGTGA. The CDR3 bases are TGTGCCAGCAGCTTAATGGTTGGGGATCACTACACCTTC. It yields the protein CASSLMVGDHYTF.

This clone showed up just once. The V call is TRBV10-3, the J call TRBJ2-2, with no clear D. The CDR3 covers 14 residues. The V gene lost 2 bases and the J gene lost 6 bases, with 10 bases spanning the gap. Germline CDR1 ENHRY, CDR2 SYGVKD. CDR3: CAISEHSTSGELFF. The DNA of the CDR3 is TGTGCCATCAGTGAGCACTCAACGTCCGGGGAGCTGTTTTTT.

This clone was observed many times. The chain links TRBV9 to TRBJ2-1; 14 positions agree with TRBD2. Germline V lookup: CDR1 SGDLS, CDR2 YYNGEE. This CDR3 spans 18 amino acids. The junction had 10 bases not matched to a gene; V was cut back by 4 bases and J by 4 bases. Here the CDR3 reads CASSTGTSGRGGYNEQFF. In nucleotides, the CDR3 is TGTGCCAGCAGCACGGGGACTAGCGGGAGAGGGGGGTACAATGAGCAGTTCTTC. Full variable domain (rest looked up from reference TRBV9 and TRBJ2-1): DSGVTQTPKHLITATGQRVTLRCSPRSGDLSVYWYQQSLDQGLQFLIQYYNGEERAKGNILERFSAQQFPDLHSELNLSSLELGDSALYFCASSTGTSGRGGYNEQFFGPGTRLTVL.

The V and J genes are TRBV7-2 and TRBJ1-3; D not resolved. The V gene's germline CDR1 is SGHTA and CDR2 FQGNSA. Trimming removed 7 bases at V and 3 bases at J, with 16 bases between. CDR3 size: 15 residues. The CDR3 region is CASTPSVGVGNTIYF. CDR3 coding DNA: TGTGCCAGCACCCCAAGCGTCGGGGTTGGAAACACCATATATTTT.

The J gene is TRBJ2-1, the V gene TRBV4-2, with TRBD1 as a possible D gene (5 bases). The CDR3 consists of 13 residues. Trimming removed 1 base from V and 9 bases from J, with 10 bases in between. In germline, CDR1 is LGHNA, CDR2 YNFKEQ. Here the CDR3 DNA reads TGTGCCAGCAGCCAAGGGGGCAGTCCTGAGCAGTTCTTC. It encodes CASSQGGSPEQFF.

The V gene is TRBV20-1, the J gene TRBJ1-1; D remains unclear. This CDR3 contains 11 residues. Per the germline V gene, CDR1 is DFQATT and CDR2 is SNEGSKA (reference sequence). Trimming cost V 6 bases and J 6 bases, with 11 bases left between them. CDR3 sequence: CSARGLAEAFF. The CDR3 DNA follows: TGCAGTGCCCGGGGATTGGCTGAAGCTTTCTTT.

A single count supports this clone. The gene calls are TRBV30 and TRBJ2-5; 7 bases fit TRBD1. The J call is in doubt because the DNA end fits TRBJ2-7 better. The CDR3 has 16 residues. Germline CDR1 and CDR2: GTSNPN and SVGIG (reference sequence). The CDR3 loop reads CAWSVQWVTGYYEQYF. CDR3 coding DNA: TGTGCCTGGAGTGTCCAATGGGTGACAGGGTATTACGAGCAGTACTTC.

This clone has a single count. The V gene is TRBV28, the J gene TRBJ2-1; D call uncertain. The CDR3 sequence is 15 residues long. Germline values: CDR1 MDHEN, CDR2 SYDVKM. The V end was cut by 4 bases, the J end by 2 bases, with 12 bases between. The CDR3 reads CASSSLQRPYNEQFF. The CDR3 bases are TGTGCCAGCAGTTCCCTCCAGAGGCCCTACAATGAGCAGTTCTTC. The full variable domain, rest sourced from reference TRBV28 and TRBJ2-1, is DVKVTQSSRYLVKRTGEKVFLECVQDMDHENMFWYRQDPGLGLRLIYFSYDVKMKEKGDIPEGYSVSREKKERFSLILESASTNQTSMYLCASSSLQRPYNEQFFGPGTRLTVL.

The chain is built from TRBV25-1 and TRBJ2-5; tentatively, D is TRBD2 (7 bases). The DNA matches TRBJ2-7 better at its end, which makes the J call doubtful. In germline, CDR1 is MGHDK, CDR2 SYGVNS. The CDR3 is 15 residues long. This CDR3 reads CASSELRGRFYEQYF. As DNA, the CDR3 is TGTGCCAGCAGTGAATTGCGGGGGCGCTTCTACGAGCAGTACTTC.

The count of this clone is one. The V gene is TRBV6-1, the J gene TRBJ2-7; 7 bases line up with TRBD2. In germline, CDR1 is MNHNS, CDR2 SASEGT. V was clipped by 1 base and J by 3 bases; unmatched bases: 6. There are 15 residues in the CDR3. The CDR3 DNA sequence: TGTGCCAGCAGTGAAGGGGGGGAGGGTTTCTACGAGCAGTACTTC. Protein sequence: CASSEGGEGFYEQYF.

The gene calls are TRBV10-3 and TRBJ2-7, with TRBD1 identical over 12 bases. The CDR3 is 16 amino acids. Germline V gene lookup returns CDR1 ENHRY and CDR2 SYGVKD. V gave up 4 bases and J gave up 1 base; unmatched junction bases: 5. The CDR3 nucleotides are TGTGCCATCAGTGTCCCGGGACAGGGGGCATCCTACGAGCAGTACTTC. It specifies CAISVPGQGASYEQYF.

The chain links TRBV2 to TRBJ1-2; 11 nucleotides align to TRBD1. The CDR3 contains 14 residues. The ends lost 11 bases at V and 1 base at J; junction bases unmatched: 6. Germline V gene data show CDR1 as SNHLY and CDR2 as FYNNEI. The CDR3 loop is CAGGTGGNNYGYTF. The CDR3 bases are TGTGCCGGCGGGACAGGGGGAAATAACTATGGCTACACCTTC.

This sequence joins TRBV27 and TRBJ1-1; possible D gene TRBD1, 6 bases. Germline CDR1 and CDR2: MNHEY and SMNVEV (reference sequence). Trimming stripped 2 bases from V and 4 bases from J, with 29 bases between. This CDR3 has 20 amino acids. In nucleotides, the CDR3 is TGTGCCAGCAGTTTAGTGGCTGGGGGCCGGTTCGTTACCACTGGCACTGAAGCTTTCTTT. Its protein product is CASSLVAGGRFVTTGTEAFF.

This chain joins TRBV28 and TRBJ2-6; no definite D call. V was shortened by 5 bases and J by 2 bases, with 7 bases between the two germline ends. This CDR3 is 14 amino acids long. The germline gives CDR1 MDHEN, CDR2 SYDVKM. CDR3 coding DNA: TGTGCCAGCAGTCTATTAGCTGGGGCCAACGTCCTGACTTTC. As protein: CASSLLAGANVLTF.

In this sample, this clone turned up once. The rearrangement uses TRBV2 and TRBJ2-3; D is unresolved. With 6 bases removed from V and 5 bases from J, the gap between germline ends came to 3 bases. From germline, CDR1 is SNHLY and CDR2 FYNNEI. The CDR3 spans 10 residues. The CDR3 DNA reads as TGTGCCAGCAGCCAAGATACGCAGTATTTT. Its protein product is CASSQDTQYF.

This clone was seen only a few times. The chain employs TRBV6-5 and TRBJ2-1, with D possibly being TRBD1 or TRBD2 (6 bases each). Trimming removed 7 bases at V and 11 bases at J, with 24 bases between. This CDR3 comprises 15 residues. The germline gives CDR1 MNHEY, CDR2 SVGAGI. The CDR3 here is CASTLSGGLKTKQFF. DNA of the CDR3: TGTGCCAGCACCCTATCCGGGGGCCTTAAAACGAAGCAGTTCTTC.

The J gene is TRBJ1-1, the V gene TRBV19; weak D call: TRBD1 (6 bases). The CDR3 consists of 12 residues. Trimming removed 5 bases at V and 6 bases at J, with 10 bases between. Germline V CDR1 and CDR2: LNHDA, SQIVND (reference sequence). In DNA form, the CDR3 reads TGTGCCAGTAGTGGGGACATCCCTGAAGCTTTCTTT. It translates to CASSGDIPEAFF.